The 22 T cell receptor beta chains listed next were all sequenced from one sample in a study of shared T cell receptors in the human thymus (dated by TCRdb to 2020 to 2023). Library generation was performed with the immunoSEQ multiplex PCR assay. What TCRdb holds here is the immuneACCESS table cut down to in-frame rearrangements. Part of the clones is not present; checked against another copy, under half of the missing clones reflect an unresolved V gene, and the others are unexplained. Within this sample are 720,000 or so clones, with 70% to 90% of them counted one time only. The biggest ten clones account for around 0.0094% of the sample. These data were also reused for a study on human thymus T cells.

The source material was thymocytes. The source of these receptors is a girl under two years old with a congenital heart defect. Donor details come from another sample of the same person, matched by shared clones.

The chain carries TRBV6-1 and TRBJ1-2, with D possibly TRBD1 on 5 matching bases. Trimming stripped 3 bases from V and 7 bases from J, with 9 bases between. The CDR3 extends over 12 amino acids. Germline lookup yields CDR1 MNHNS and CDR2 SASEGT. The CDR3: CASSDRQFGYTF. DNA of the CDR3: TGTGCCAGCAGTGATAGACAGTTTGGCTACACCTTC.

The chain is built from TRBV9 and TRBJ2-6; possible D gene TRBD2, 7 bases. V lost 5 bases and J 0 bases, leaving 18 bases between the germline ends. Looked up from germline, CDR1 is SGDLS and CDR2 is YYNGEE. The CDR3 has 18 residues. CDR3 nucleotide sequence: TGTGCCAGCAGTGCTGTTAGGGGGGGCTCCTCTGGGGCCAACGTCCTGACTTTC. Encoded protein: CASSAVRGGSSGANVLTF.

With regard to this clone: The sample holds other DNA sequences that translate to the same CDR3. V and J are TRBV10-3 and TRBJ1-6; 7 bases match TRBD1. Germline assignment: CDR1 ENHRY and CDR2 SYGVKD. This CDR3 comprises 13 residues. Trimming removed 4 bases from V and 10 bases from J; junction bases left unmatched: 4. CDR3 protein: CAISAGQVSPLHF. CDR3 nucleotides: TGTGCCATCAGTGCCGGACAGGTCTCACCCCTCCACTTT.

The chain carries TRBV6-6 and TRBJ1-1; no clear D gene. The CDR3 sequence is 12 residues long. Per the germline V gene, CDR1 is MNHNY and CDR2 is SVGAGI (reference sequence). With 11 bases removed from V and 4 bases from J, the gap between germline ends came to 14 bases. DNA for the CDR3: TGTGCCGCAAATCGCCCGGGCACTGAAGCTTTCTTT. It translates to CAANRPGTEAFF.

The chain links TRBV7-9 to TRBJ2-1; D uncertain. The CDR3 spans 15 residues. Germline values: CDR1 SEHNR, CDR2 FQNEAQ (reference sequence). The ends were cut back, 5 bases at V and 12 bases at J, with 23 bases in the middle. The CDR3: CASSPALAPQIRQFF. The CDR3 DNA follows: TGTGCCAGCAGCCCCGCATTGGCCCCACAGATCCGGCAGTTCTTC.

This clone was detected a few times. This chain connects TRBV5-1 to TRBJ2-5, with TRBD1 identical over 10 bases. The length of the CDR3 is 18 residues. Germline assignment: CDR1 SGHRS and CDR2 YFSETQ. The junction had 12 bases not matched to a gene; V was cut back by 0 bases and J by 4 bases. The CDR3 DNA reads TGCGCCAGCAGCTTGGATTCAATCGGACAGGGGGATCCAGAGACCCAGTACTTC. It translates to CASSLDSIGQGDPETQYF. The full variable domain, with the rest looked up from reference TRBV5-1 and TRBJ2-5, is KAGVTQTPRYLIKTRGQQVTLSCSPISGHRSVSWYQQTPGQGLQFLFEYFSETQRNKGNFPGRFSGRQFSNSRSEMNVSTLELGDSALYLCASSLDSIGQGDPETQYFGPGTRLLVL.

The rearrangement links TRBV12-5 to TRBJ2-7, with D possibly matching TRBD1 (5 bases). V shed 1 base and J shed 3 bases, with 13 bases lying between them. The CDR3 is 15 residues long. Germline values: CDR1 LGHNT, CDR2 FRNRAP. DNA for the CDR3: TGTGCTAGTGGTTTGGGGCCAACAGGACACTACGAGCAGTACTTC. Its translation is CASGLGPTGHYEQYF.

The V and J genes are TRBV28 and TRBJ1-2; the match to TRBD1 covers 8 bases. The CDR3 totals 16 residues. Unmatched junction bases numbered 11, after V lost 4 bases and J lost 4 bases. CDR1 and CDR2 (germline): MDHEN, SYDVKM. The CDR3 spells CASSSATLDRVYGYTF. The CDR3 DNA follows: TGTGCCAGCAGTTCCGCCACGTTGGACAGGGTCTATGGCTACACCTTC.

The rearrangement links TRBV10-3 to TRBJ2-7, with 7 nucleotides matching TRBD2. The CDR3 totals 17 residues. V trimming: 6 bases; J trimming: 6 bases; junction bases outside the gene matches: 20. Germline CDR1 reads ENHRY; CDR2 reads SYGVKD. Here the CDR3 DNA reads TGTGCCATCAGGGGAGATCCTCGCGGGGGACCCCTTCGCGAGCAGTACTTC. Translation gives CAIRGDPRGGPLREQYF.

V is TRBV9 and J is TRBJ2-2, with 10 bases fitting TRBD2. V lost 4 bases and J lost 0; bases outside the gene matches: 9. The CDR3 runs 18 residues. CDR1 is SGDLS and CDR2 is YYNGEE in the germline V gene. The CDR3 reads CASSPQAGGPSNTGELFF. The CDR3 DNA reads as TGTGCCAGCAGCCCACAAGCGGGGGGGCCCTCGAACACCGGGGAGCTGTTTTTT.

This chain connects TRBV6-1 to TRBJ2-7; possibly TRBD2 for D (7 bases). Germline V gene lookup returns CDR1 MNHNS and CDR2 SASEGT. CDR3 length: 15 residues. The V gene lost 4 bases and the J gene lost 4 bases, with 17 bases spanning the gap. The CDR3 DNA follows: TGTGCCAGCAGTGGATTACGGGGGGCAAAGTACGAGCAGTACTTC. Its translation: CASSGLRGAKYEQYF.

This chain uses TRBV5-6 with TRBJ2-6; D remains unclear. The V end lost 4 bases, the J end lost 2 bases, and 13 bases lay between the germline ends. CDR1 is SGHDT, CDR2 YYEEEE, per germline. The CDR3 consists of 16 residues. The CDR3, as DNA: TGTGCCAGCAGCCCGCCCGAGGCCCCTGGGGCCAACGTCCTGACTTTC. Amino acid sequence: CASSPPEAPGANVLTF.

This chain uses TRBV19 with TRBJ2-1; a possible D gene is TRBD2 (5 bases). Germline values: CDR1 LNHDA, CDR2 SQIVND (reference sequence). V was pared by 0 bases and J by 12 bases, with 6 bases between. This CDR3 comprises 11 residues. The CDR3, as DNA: TGTGCCAGTAGTATAGACCGGGGGCAGTTCTTC. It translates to CASSIDRGQFF.

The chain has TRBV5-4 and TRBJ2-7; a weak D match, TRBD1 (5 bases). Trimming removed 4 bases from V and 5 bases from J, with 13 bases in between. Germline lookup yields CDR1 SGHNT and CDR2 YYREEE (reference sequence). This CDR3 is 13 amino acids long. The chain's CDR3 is CASSLHTGDEQYF. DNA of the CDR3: TGTGCCAGCAGCCTACACACAGGAGACGAGCAGTACTTC. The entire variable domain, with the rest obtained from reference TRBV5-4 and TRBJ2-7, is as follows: ETGVTQSPTHLIKTRGQQVTLRCSSQSGHNTVSWYQQALGQGPQFIFQYYREEENGRGNFPPRFSGLQFPNYSSELNVNALELDDSALYLCASSLHTGDEQYFGPGTRLTVT.

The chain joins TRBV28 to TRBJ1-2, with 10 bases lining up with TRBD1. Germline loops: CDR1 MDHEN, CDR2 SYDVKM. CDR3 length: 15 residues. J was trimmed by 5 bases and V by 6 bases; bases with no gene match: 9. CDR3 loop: CASRQPGQGRYGYTF. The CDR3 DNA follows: TGTGCCAGCAGGCAACCGGGACAGGGGAGGTATGGCTACACCTTC.

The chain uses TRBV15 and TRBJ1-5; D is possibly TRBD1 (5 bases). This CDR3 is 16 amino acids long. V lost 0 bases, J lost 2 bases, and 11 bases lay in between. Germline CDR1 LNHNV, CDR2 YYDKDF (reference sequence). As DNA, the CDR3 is TGTGCCACCAGCAGAGATGGCGGGGGGGGCAATCAGCCCCAGCATTTT. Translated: CATSRDGGGGNQPQHF.

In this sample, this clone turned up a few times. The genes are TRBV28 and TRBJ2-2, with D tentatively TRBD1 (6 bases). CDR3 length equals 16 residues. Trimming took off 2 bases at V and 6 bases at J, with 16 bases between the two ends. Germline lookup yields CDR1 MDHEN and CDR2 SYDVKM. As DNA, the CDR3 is TGTGCCAGCAGTTTACGGTCGAAACAGGGTCCCGGGGAGCTGTTTTTT. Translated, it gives CASSLRSKQGPGELFF.

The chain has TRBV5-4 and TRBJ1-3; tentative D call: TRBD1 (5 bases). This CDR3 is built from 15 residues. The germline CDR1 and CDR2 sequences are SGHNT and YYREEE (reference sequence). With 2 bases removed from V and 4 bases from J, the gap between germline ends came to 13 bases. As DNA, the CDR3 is TGTGCCAGCAGCTTAGGGCCAGGGTGGGGAAACACCATATATTTT. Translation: CASSLGPGWGNTIYF. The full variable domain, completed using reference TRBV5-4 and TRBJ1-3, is ETGVTQSPTHLIKTRGQQVTLRCSSQSGHNTVSWYQQALGQGPQFIFQYYREEENGRGNFPPRFSGLQFPNYSSELNVNALELDDSALYLCASSLGPGWGNTIYFGEGSWLTVV.

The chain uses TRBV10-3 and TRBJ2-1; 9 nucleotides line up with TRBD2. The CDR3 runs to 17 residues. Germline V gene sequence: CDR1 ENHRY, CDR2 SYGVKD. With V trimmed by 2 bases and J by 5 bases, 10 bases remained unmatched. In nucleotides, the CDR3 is TGTGCCATCAGTGAGACCCTCCAGCGGGGGGTCCACAATGAGCAGTTCTTC. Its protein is CAISETLQRGVHNEQFF.

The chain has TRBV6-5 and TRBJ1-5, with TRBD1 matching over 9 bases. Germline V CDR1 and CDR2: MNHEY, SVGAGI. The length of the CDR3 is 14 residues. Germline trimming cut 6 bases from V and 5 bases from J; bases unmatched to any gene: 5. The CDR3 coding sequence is TGTGCCAGCAGCCGGGACAGGGAGCATCAGCCCCAGCATTTT. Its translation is CASSRDREHQPQHF.

CDR3 region: CASSLGPTGSTEAFF. CDR3 DNA: TGTGCCAGCAGCTTGGGACCGACAGGCAGCACTGAAGCTTTCTTT. This chain connects TRBV5-4 to TRBJ1-1; a weak D match, TRBD1 (6 bases). From germline, CDR1 is SGHNT and CDR2 YYREEE (reference sequence). The CDR3 totals 15 residues. The germline V and J ends were trimmed by 0 bases and 4 bases, with 13 bases remaining between them.

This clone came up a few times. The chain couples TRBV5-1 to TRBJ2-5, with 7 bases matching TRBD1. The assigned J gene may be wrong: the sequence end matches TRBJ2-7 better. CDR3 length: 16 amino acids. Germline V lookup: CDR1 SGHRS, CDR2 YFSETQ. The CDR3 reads CASSFAKSDREHEQYF. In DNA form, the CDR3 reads TGCGCCAGCAGCTTCGCCAAATCCGACAGGGAACACGAGCAGTACTTC.